This TCR beta chain originates from a study of cytomegalovirus exposure and HLA in healthy donors. Study-wide background: Approximately 80 million unique TCRs, all from HLA-typed donors, were included in an early release of the data. Findings of the study overall: Altogether, some 160 TCR beta chains were recorded as cytomegalovirus-associated. Among donors in an Asian-associated ancestry cluster, a later analysis reportedly found fewer N-insertions than the approximately 670-donor mean.

The CDR3 spans 12 residues. Per germline, CDR1 WSHSY and CDR2 SAAADI. The trim removed 2 bases at V and 14 bases at J, leaving 3 bases unmatched. The study ran its PCR with 60 Vbeta and 13 Jbeta primers. In the authors' methods: A follow-up analysis tallied tens of millions of unique TCR beta chains, about 10 million shared. The repertoire was sequenced with immunoSEQ multiplex PCR; TCRdb's copy has only in-frame clones and lacks some. The DNA was the basis for D and trimming; V, J and clone size are from that table. The top ten hold approximately 3% of the sample, which has roughly 130,000 clones, 84% seen once. On this clone itself: The antigen is unknown.

The chain has TRBV10-2 and TRBJ2-4; 10 bases match TRBD1. This TCR was sampled from a young woman in good health and CMV-seropositive. Sequenced input: PBMCs. CDR3 amino acids: CASSEPGTGEYF. CDR3 in DNA: TGCGCCAGCAGTGAGCCCGGGACAGGGGAGTACTTC.